Listed below are T cell receptor beta chains from one sample, sequenced in a study of blood T cell repertoires in COVID-19. Sequenced by immunoSEQ multiplex PCR; TCRdb stores in-frame clones only, minus some. The sample includes 150,000 or so clones, 65% to 85% of them seen just once. What was sequenced was PBMCs or T cells enriched from blood (not recorded which). The source is a man between 65 and 85 years old who had been exposed to COVID-19. Both conserved end residues are part of each CDR3. The order of the fields is V gene, CDR3 length, J gene, CDR3 protein.

v_gene: TRBV5-1; len: 14; j_gene: TRBJ2-7; CDR3aa: CASKNSGIPYEQYF
v_gene: TRBV7-3; len: 13; j_gene: TRBJ1-1; CDR3aa: CASSLSSYTEAFF
v_gene: TRBV7-9; len: 16; j_gene: TRBJ2-7; CDR3aa: CASSLAPSGGSYEQYF
v_gene: TRBV9; len: 17; j_gene: TRBJ2-1; CDR3aa: CASSPRGSGRAYNEQFF
v_gene: TRBV7-9; len: 14; j_gene: TRBJ1-4; CDR3aa: CASSRRGGNEKLFF
v_gene: TRBV9; len: 14; j_gene: TRBJ2-3; CDR3aa: CASSAGGLTDTQYF
v_gene: TRBV25-1; len: 14; j_gene: TRBJ1-1; CDR3aa: CAIPPHRVTNEAFF
v_gene: TRBV3-1/TRBV3-2; len: 14; j_gene: TRBJ1-2; CDR3aa: CASSRAAGTDGYTF
v_gene: TRBV6-5; len: 14; j_gene: TRBJ2-7; CDR3aa: CASSYSGQSYEQYF
v_gene: TRBV6-5; len: 14; j_gene: TRBJ2-2; CDR3aa: CAAGQGANTGELFF
v_gene: TRBV15; len: 13; j_gene: TRBJ2-7; CDR3aa: CATSRDGGDEQYF
v_gene: TRBV6-2/TRBV6-3; len: 14; j_gene: TRBJ2-3; CDR3aa: CASSPGLAFDTQYF
v_gene: TRBV19; len: 15; j_gene: TRBJ1-2; CDR3aa: CASTDRDRGAYGYTF
v_gene: TRBV15; len: 15; j_gene: TRBJ1-2; CDR3aa: CATSREKGPNYGYTF
v_gene: TRBV11-3; len: 15; j_gene: TRBJ2-2; CDR3aa: CASSLSGLNTGELFF
v_gene: TRBV18; len: 14; j_gene: TRBJ2-2; CDR3aa: CASSPNTGAGELFF